This T cell receptor (beta chain) was sequenced during a study of radiotherapy plus CTLA-4 blockade in lung cancer. Regarding the study as a whole: Expansion in blood of tumor-derived TCR clones was seen after radiotherapy plus ipilimumab.

Clones were sequenced by immunoSEQ multiplex PCR, and TCRdb holds only the in-frame ones, with some missing. The data contain roughly 63,000 clones, around 68% of them singletons. A few counts support this clone. Antigen specificity is unknown. The source was peripheral blood, collected from a patient treated with radiotherapy plus ipilimumab. The receptor was derived from a human donor with non-small cell lung cancer whose response to radiotherapy plus ipilimumab could not be evaluated.

The CDR3 region has the DNA TGCGCCAGCAGCCCTGAGGTGGGGCCTTACAATGAGCAGTTCTTC. Translated, it gives CASSPEVGPYNEQFF. The chain recombines TRBV5-1 with TRBJ2-1; weak D call: TRBD1 (5 bases). This CDR3 region has 15 residues. The germline V gene encodes CDR1 SGHRS and CDR2 YFSETQ. The germline V and J ends were trimmed by 4 bases and 4 bases, with 15 bases remaining between them.